This is a list of T cell receptor beta chains from one sample in a study of blood T cells in healthy people across ages. TCRdb redid the calling of the 5' RACE reads with MiXCR, one entry per CDR3 protein. The table has 730,000 or so distinct CDR3 sequences, about 43% seen once. Sequenced input: blood. These receptors were obtained from an older man in good health. The CDR3 runs from the conserved cysteine through the conserved F or W. Each record gives: clone size, J gene, D gene, V gene, CDR3 DNA, CDR3 protein. A D gene is named only where the DNA matches it firmly. Some rows mark clone size as missing; the rest say once, few, many or name a class of expanded clone.

few	TRBJ2-7	-	TRBV28	TGTGCCAGCAGTCTAATCACGGCGGGTTTTTACTCCTACGAGCAGTACTTC	CASSLITAGFYSYEQYF
-	TRBJ2-3	-	TRBV6-5	TGTGCCACCGCTAGCACAGATACGCAGTATTTT	CATASTDTQYF
few	TRBJ2-1	-	TRBV29-1	TGCAGCGTTGAATTGGAGGGGCCCCCCTACAATGAGCAGTTCTTC	CSVELEGPPYNEQFF
-	TRBJ2-7	-	TRBV27	TGTGCCAGCTTGTCGGGCTCAACCTACGAGCAGTACTTC	CASLSGSTYEQYF
many	TRBJ2-3	-	TRBV5-1	TGCGCCAGCAGCTTGGTCCCGACAGATACGCAGTATTTT	CASSLVPTDTQYF
-	TRBJ2-7	TRBD2	TRBV5-6	TGTGCCAGCAGCCTGGGACTAGCGGGAGAGAATGAGCAGTACTTC	CASSLGLAGENEQYF
-	TRBJ1-2	-	TRBV7-2	TGTGCCAGCAGCTCCAGGCCGGGGAACTTCTATGGCTACACCTTC	CASSSRPGNFYGYTF
-	TRBJ2-4	TRBD2	TRBV5-6	TGTGCCAGCAGCCCTTACGGGGGGGGCGGTATGGTCATTCAGTACTTC	CASSPYGGGGMVIQYF
many	TRBJ2-3	TRBD1	TRBV20-1	TGCAGTGGCCCGACAGGGGGTACGCAGTATTTT	CSGPTGGTQYF
-	TRBJ1-5	-	TRBV7-2	TGTGCCAGCAGCGGCGCACGCAATCAGCCCCAGCATTTT	CASSGARNQPQHF
few	TRBJ1-4	TRBD1	TRBV12-3/TRBV12-4	TGTGCCAGCAGTTTCTTGGGGACAGGGCTTAATAATGAAAAACTGTTTTTT	CASSFLGTGLNNEKLFF
-	TRBJ1-4	TRBD1	TRBV30	TGTGCCTGGAGTTCGGGACAGGGGGTTTTTAATGAAAAACTGTTTTTT	CAWSSGQGVFNEKLFF
-	TRBJ2-1	TRBD2	TRBV27	TGTGCCAGCAAGTTCGGGGAGGGCCCCTACAATGAGCAGTTCTTC	CASKFGEGPYNEQFF
-	TRBJ1-2	TRBD1	TRBV28	TGTGCCAGCAGCCCGTGGGAGACAGGGGCCAGTGGCTACACCTTC	CASSPWETGASGYTF
-	TRBJ1-5	-	TRBV7-2	TGTGCCAGCAGCTTAGAGGGGGGGCGGATGGGTCAGCCCCAGCATTTT	CASSLEGGRMGQPQHF
few	TRBJ1-4	TRBD1	TRBV6-5	TGTGCCAGCAGTACCGGGACAGGGGTTCTCTATGAAAAACTGTTTTTT	CASSTGTGVLYEKLFF
-	TRBJ2-5	TRBD2	TRBV20-1	TGCAGTGCACATGGGACTATCAATGAGCAGTACTTC	CSAHGTINEQYF
-	TRBJ2-1	-	TRBV7-3	TGTGCCAGCAGTCTTAGGGCAAGCGGACCTCAGGGAAATGAGCAGTTCTTC	CASSLRASGPQGNEQFF
few	TRBJ2-4	-	TRBV11-2	TGTGCCAGCAGCTTAGTAGCGGCAGGGCCCATTCAGTACTTC	CASSLVAAGPIQYF
-	TRBJ1-3	-	TRBV7-9	TGTGCCGGCAGCTTAGCGGGGCGCAACTCTGGAAACACCATATATTTT	CAGSLAGRNSGNTIYF
few	TRBJ1-1	-	TRBV20-1	TGCAGTGCTAGCCCGGGCCCTGAAGCTTTCTTT	CSASPGPEAFF
many	TRBJ2-7	-	TRBV10-3	TGTGCCATCAGTGAGTCGTCGACAGACAACCCCTACGAGCAGTACTTC	CAISESSTDNPYEQYF
few	TRBJ2-7	-	TRBV16	TGTGCCAGCAGTAAATTGGCGCAGTACGAGCAGTACTTC	CASSKLAQYEQYF
many	TRBJ2-1	TRBD2	TRBV5-1	TGCGCCAGCGGTGAGCCCTGGGCGGGGGAGAGCTCCTACAATGAGCAGTTCTTC	CASGEPWAGESSYNEQFF
-	TRBJ2-3	-	TRBV9	TGTGCCAGCAGCGACAGGGAGCACACAGATACGCAGTATTTT	CASSDREHTDTQYF
many	TRBJ2-7	-	TRBV29-1	TGCAGCGCAGCCGCAGGGGTTGGATCCTACGAGCAGTACTTC	CSAAAGVGSYEQYF
-	TRBJ2-3	TRBD1	TRBV20-1	TGCAGTGCTGACCGGGACAGGGGCATAACAGATACGCAGTATTTT	CSADRDRGITDTQYF
few	TRBJ2-3	-	TRBV25-1	TGTGCTAGCAGTGGGGGTCGGCTAGCAACCTGGGGGGCGTACACAGATACGCAGTATTTT	CASSGGRLATWGAYTDTQYF